This passage covers 28 T cell receptor beta chains from one sample sequenced in a study of Graves' ophthalmopathy and Graves' hyperthyroidism. RNA transcripts were the source from which TCR beta CDR3 regions were amplified. Second-round multiplex PCR followed a first-round RT-PCR using HTBI primers. TCRdb used MiXCR to reprocess the multiplex PCR reads, holding one entry per CDR3 protein. The sample records 900,000 to 1,200,000 distinct CDR3 sequences, roughly 35% being singletons. The sequenced sample consisted of peripheral blood or thyroid tissue (not recorded which). These receptors all come from an adult man with Graves' hyperthyroidism.

This chain joins TRBV12-3 or TRBV12-4 and TRBJ1-5; 7 nucleotides line up with TRBD1. This CDR3 region has 15 residues. Unmatched junction bases numbered 10, after V lost 4 bases and J lost 7 bases. CDR3 DNA: TGTGCCAGCAGTTCTGGGGACAGTTACTTCCAGCCCCAGCATTTT. It specifies CASSSGDSYFQPQHF.

This clonotype has ten or more counts. CDR3 in amino acids: CASGQDGYGYTF. DNA of the CDR3: TGTGCCAGCGGGCAGGACGGATATGGCTACACCTTC. The chain couples TRBV6-5 to TRBJ1-2; D remains ambiguous. The germline V gene encodes CDR1 MNHEY and CDR2 SVGAGI. The V end lost 8 bases, the J end lost 5 bases, and 12 bases lay between the germline ends. The CDR3 covers 12 residues.

The chain uses TRBV7-9 and TRBJ1-2; 9 bases map to TRBD1. Germline V gene lookup returns CDR1 SEHNR and CDR2 FQNEAQ (reference sequence). There are 16 residues in the CDR3. Unmatched junction bases numbered 6, after V lost 2 bases and J lost 2 bases. This CDR3 reads CASSLRTGTGNYGYTF. CDR3 DNA: TGTGCCAGCAGCTTACGTACCGGGACAGGGAACTATGGCTACACCTTC.

This clonotype was seen a single time. This may be a read error: a much more frequent sequence differs by one nucleotide. V is TRBV6-5 and J is TRBJ1-2; 11 positions match TRBD1. This CDR3 has 15 amino acids. Germline CDR1 reads MNHEY; CDR2 reads SVGAGI. The CDR3 coding sequence is TGTGCCAGCAGTTACTCTGGACAGGGGGCGGGTGGCCACACCTTC. Translation gives CASSYSGQGAGGHTF.

The sample holds many counts of this clonotype. J is TRBJ2-7 and V is TRBV7-8; 12 bases line up with TRBD2. The CDR3 covers 14 residues. Unmatched junction bases numbered 4, after V lost 5 bases and J lost 5 bases. CDR1 and CDR2 from the germline V gene are SGHVS and FQNEAQ. CDR3 coding DNA: TGTGCCAGCAGCCCACGACTAGCGGGGGACGAGCAGTACTTC. This sequence encodes CASSPRLAGDEQYF.

This clonotype has a single count. This rearrangement joins TRBV7-9 to TRBJ1-6; perhaps TRBD1 as D (5 bases). Germline V gene data show CDR1 as SEHNR and CDR2 as FQNEAQ (reference sequence). The CDR3 is 13 residues long. V lost 4 bases to trimming and J lost 10 bases, with 11 bases between them. CDR3 DNA: TGTGCCAGCAGCTCCCGGGGCGGCTCACCCCTCCACTTT. It specifies CASSSRGGSPLHF.

The V and J genes are TRBV5-1 and TRBJ2-6; TRBD2 agrees at 7 bases. The CDR3 runs to 15 residues. CDR1 is SGHRS, CDR2 YFSETQ, per germline. J was trimmed by 4 bases and V by 6 bases; bases with no gene match: 7. This chain's CDR3 is CASTPGGTGANVLTF. DNA for the CDR3: TGCGCCAGCACCCCGGGGGGAACGGGGGCCAACGTCCTGACTTTC.

Details on this clonotype: An end of the junction does not agree with germline; a read error may underlie this. The rearrangement uses TRBV19 and TRBJ1-4; no clear D gene. CDR3 length equals 16 residues. Germline V CDR1 and CDR2: LNHDA, SQIVND (reference sequence). The CDR3 bases are TGTACCAGTAGTATTCTTGGAGGACCGTCTAATGAAAAACTGTTTTTT. Residues: CTSSILGGPSNEKLFF.

Only a few counts were recorded for this clonotype. For the CDR3, the DNA is TGTGCCAGCAGCTTAGCCCCGACAGGGGGCGACTATGGCTACACCTTC. This encodes CASSLAPTGGDYGYTF. The chain links TRBV7-8 to TRBJ1-2, with TRBD1 identical over 10 bases. The V and J ends lost 0 bases and 3 bases, in that order; junction bases with no gene match: 4. The CDR3 sequence is 16 residues long. The germline CDR1 and CDR2 sequences are SGHVS and FQNEAQ.

This chain connects TRBV3-1 to TRBJ2-3; perhaps D is TRBD1 or TRBD2 (5 bases each). Looked up from germline, CDR1 is LGHDT and CDR2 is YNNKEL (reference sequence). V lost 4 bases and J 5 bases, leaving 16 bases between the germline ends. CDR3 size: 15 residues. CDR3 nucleotide sequence: TGTGCCAGCAGCCTCCCCGCATTGGGGGAAGATACGCAGTATTTT. The encoded protein is CASSLPALGEDTQYF.

This rearrangement joins TRBV6-5 to TRBJ1-5, with D tentatively TRBD1 (6 bases). Germline CDR1 reads MNHEY; CDR2 reads SVGAGI. Trimming took 5 bases from V and 7 from J, leaving 18 bases between them. The CDR3 length is 15 residues. CDR3 sequence reads: CASSVTQGSSQPQHF. The CDR3 nucleotides read TGTGCCAGCAGTGTAACACAGGGTTCCAGCCAGCCCCAGCATTTT.

In its sample, this clonotype was seen many times. This chain joins TRBV6-5 and TRBJ1-6, with D possibly TRBD1 on 5 matching bases. This CDR3 comprises 15 residues. Germline V gene data show CDR1 as MNHEY and CDR2 as SVGAGI. The V gene lost 2 bases and the J gene lost 7 bases, with 12 bases spanning the gap. The CDR3 is CASSYRDAANSPLHF. DNA of the CDR3: TGTGCCAGCAGTTACCGGGACGCAGCCAATTCACCCCTCCACTTT.

This clonotype was picked up many times. This chain joins TRBV4-1 and TRBJ2-7; the D gene is possibly TRBD2 (5 bases). The CDR3 covers 15 residues. Trimming removed 1 base from V and 3 bases from J, with 13 bases in between. The germline V gene encodes CDR1 MGHRA and CDR2 YSYEKL. The CDR3 region is CASSQGTPLLYEQYF. The CDR3, as DNA: TGCGCCAGCAGCCAAGGGACTCCTCTCCTCTACGAGCAGTACTTC.

This clonotype has only a few counts. This chain connects TRBV7-9 to TRBJ2-7, with 7 bases that match TRBD1. CDR1 is SEHNR and CDR2 is FQNEAQ in the germline V gene (reference sequence). The CDR3 consists of 16 residues. J lost 3 bases, V lost 5 bases, and 13 bases had no gene match. The CDR3 loop is CASSRAGLGQSYEQYF. The CDR3 DNA reads TGTGCCAGCAGCCGGGCGGGTCTGGGACAGAGCTACGAGCAGTACTTC. The whole variable domain, remainder taken from reference TRBV7-9 and TRBJ2-7, is DTGVSQNPRHKITKRGQNVTFRCDPISEHNRLYWYRQTLGQGPEFLTYFQNEAQLEKSRLLSDRFSAERPKGSFSTLEIQRTEQGDSAMYLCASSRAGLGQSYEQYFGPGTRLTVT.

This clonotype was recorded only once. The chain joins TRBV7-9 to TRBJ1-1, with D possibly being TRBD1 (5 bases). CDR3 length: 14 amino acids. The V end lost 3 bases, the J end lost 11 bases, and 19 bases lay between the germline ends. Germline V gene sequence: CDR1 SEHNR, CDR2 FQNEAQ (reference sequence). The CDR3: CASSLGQYGKVAFF. In DNA form, the CDR3 reads TGTGCCAGCAGCTTGGGGCAGTATGGGAAAGTCGCTTTCTTT.

The chain couples TRBV29-1 to TRBJ1-2; D perhaps matches TRBD1 (6 bases). V lost 7 bases and J lost 12, with 18 bases in between. Germline-derived CDR1 and CDR2 are SQVTM and ANQGSEA. The CDR3 covers 11 residues. Here the CDR3 reads CSAWAGAGNTF. DNA for the CDR3: TGCAGCGCCTGGGCAGGGGCTGGAAACACCTTC.

This clonotype was counted a single time. The J gene is TRBJ2-1, the V gene TRBV29-1, with 10 nucleotides matching TRBD2. This CDR3 contains 14 residues. The trim removed 5 bases at V and 10 bases at J, leaving 11 bases unmatched. Germline V CDR1 and CDR2: SQVTM, ANQGSEA. The CDR3 sequence is CSVYRAGGHREQFF. In DNA form, the CDR3 reads TGCAGCGTTTACCGAGCGGGAGGGCACCGCGAGCAGTTCTTC.

This clonotype was detected many times. Germline and junction disagree at one end, which may indicate a read error. CDR3 region: CATSGDSNQPQHF. The CDR3 region has the DNA TGTGCCACCAGCGGAGATAGCAATCAGCCCCAGCATTTT. The chain couples TRBV15 to TRBJ1-5; D uncertain. This CDR3 contains 13 residues. CDR1 is LNHNV and CDR2 is YYDKDF in the germline V gene (reference sequence).

The V and J genes are TRBV7-2 and TRBJ2-7; D is possibly TRBD1 (5 bases). Trimming took 5 bases from V and 4 from J, leaving 12 bases between them. There are 13 residues in the CDR3. Germline CDR1 SGHTA, CDR2 FQGNSA. The DNA for the CDR3 is TGTGCCAGCAGCCCCTCAGGGATTTACGAGCAGTACTTC. It translates to CASSPSGIYEQYF. The full variable domain, in which reference TRBV7-2 and TRBJ2-7 provide the parts outside the CDR3, is GAGVSQSPSNKVTEKGKDVELRCDPISGHTALYWYRQSLGQGLEFLIYFQGNSAPDKSGLPSDRFSAERTGGSVSTLTIQRTQQEDSAVYLCASSPSGIYEQYFGPGTRLTVT.

This clonotype was found many times. V is TRBV7-2 and J is TRBJ1-5; D is uncertain. The CDR3 spans 14 residues. Looked up from germline, CDR1 is SGHTA and CDR2 is FQGNSA. The V end was cut by 1 base, the J end by 4 bases, with 8 bases between. This CDR3 is CASSLDITNQPQHF. For the CDR3, the DNA is TGTGCCAGCAGCTTAGATATTACGAATCAGCCCCAGCATTTT.

Of note for this clonotype: A much larger clone differs from this one at a single base, so this may be a read error. The chain carries TRBV7-9 and TRBJ2-2; 8 bases fit TRBD1. CDR1 and CDR2 (germline): SEHNR, FQNEAQ (reference sequence). The CDR3 length is 15 residues. Losses at the gene ends were 5 bases for V and 6 bases for J; bases not matched to a gene: 8. CDR3 loop: CASSPRQGASGELFF. The DNA for the CDR3 is TGTGCCAGCAGCCCGCGGCAGGGGGCCTCCGGGGAGCTGTTTTTT.

The rearrangement joins TRBV6-5 to TRBJ1-5; 8 bases are a match to TRBD1. Germline CDR1 and CDR2: MNHEY and SVGAGI. The CDR3 has 17 residues. Germline trimming cut 4 bases from V and 4 bases from J; bases unmatched to any gene: 12. The CDR3 loop is CASSLDRGSPSNQPQHF. CDR3 DNA: TGTGCCAGCAGTTTAGACAGGGGATCCCCAAGTAATCAGCCCCAGCATTTT.

The chain couples TRBV10-3 to TRBJ1-1; weak D call: TRBD1 (5 bases). The CDR3 length is 12 residues. Trimming cost V 10 bases and J 8 bases, with 17 bases left between them. Per germline, CDR1 ENHRY and CDR2 SYGVKD. In nucleotides, the CDR3 is TGTGCCAGCGCCACCTCAGGGTTAGAAGCTTTCTTT. Its translation: CASATSGLEAFF.

The V gene is TRBV29-1, the J gene TRBJ1-5, with D unresolved. The CDR3 has 13 amino acids. The germline CDR1 and CDR2 sequences are SQVTM and ANQGSEA. V lost 5 bases and J 1 base, leaving 9 bases between the germline ends. CDR3 in amino acids: CSVTQGSNQPQHF. In DNA, the CDR3 is TGCAGCGTTACTCAAGGGAGCAATCAGCCCCAGCATTTT.

This clonotype was seen at least ten times. J is TRBJ2-7 and V is TRBV7-8, with D possibly being TRBD2 (6 bases). V was shortened by 2 bases and J by 2 bases, with 16 bases between the two germline ends. This CDR3 region has 16 residues. Germline V gene lookup returns CDR1 SGHVS and CDR2 FQNEAQ. The CDR3 nucleotides are TGTGCCAGCAGCTTAAACCCCTCTAGCGAGACCTACGAGCAGTACTTC. Its protein product is CASSLNPSSETYEQYF. Full variable domain (missing parts from reference TRBV7-8 and TRBJ2-7): GAGVSQSPRYKVAKRGQDVALRCDPISGHVSLFWYQQALGQGPEFLTYFQNEAQLDKSGLPSDRFFAERPEGSVSTLKIQRTQQEDSAVYLCASSLNPSSETYEQYFGPGTRLTVT.

The genes are TRBV3-1 and TRBJ2-5; perhaps TRBD1 as D (6 bases). This CDR3 is built from 16 residues. CDR1 is LGHDT and CDR2 is YNNKEL in the germline V gene (reference sequence). V was cut by 0 bases and J by 2 bases, with 13 bases left in between. For the CDR3, the DNA is TGTGCCAGCAGCCAAGAACTCTCGACAGGACAAGAGACCCAGTACTTC. Its translation is CASSQELSTGQETQYF.

This clonotype has more than one count but fewer than ten. This may arise from a read error, as a much more abundant clone is one base away. This chain uses TRBV6-2 or TRBV6-3 with TRBJ1-1; D is perhaps TRBD1 (5 bases). V lost 4 bases and J 1 base, leaving 10 bases between the germline ends. CDR1 MNHEY and CDR2 SVGEGT come from the germline V gene. The length of the CDR3 is 14 residues. CDR3 amino acids: CASSFVGTNTEAFF. The CDR3, as DNA: TGTGCCAGCAGTTTTGTGGGGACGAACACTGAAGCTTTCTTT.

Turning to this clonotype: Possible read error: a much larger clone is one base away. The CDR3 sequence is CASSSHQSYEQYF. The CDR3 DNA follows: TGTGCCAGCAGCTCCCACCAGTCCTACGAGCAGTACTTC. The chain uses TRBV7-9 and TRBJ2-7; D not certain. Germline V gene lookup returns CDR1 SEHNR and CDR2 FQNEAQ (reference sequence). V was trimmed by 4 bases and J by 1 base, leaving 8 bases between them. This CDR3 has 13 residues.